Listed here are 26 T cell receptor beta chains from one sample, sequenced in a study of CD8+ T cells in alopecia areata. Sequencing templates came from extracted RNA that was reverse transcribed into cDNA. The data were produced by immunoSEQ multiplex PCR, yet TCRdb's version contains in-frame clones alone and is incomplete. The sample yields around 250,000 clones, roughly two thirds seen once. This specimen consisted of CD4+ T cells sorted from blood, obtained at week 0. These receptors came from a human donor with alopecia areata.

The chain is built from TRBV7-2 and TRBJ2-2, with 8 positions matching TRBD1. Germline trimming cut 7 bases from V and 0 bases from J; bases unmatched to any gene: 4. The CDR3 runs to 15 residues. Germline CDR1 is SGHTA and CDR2 is FQGNSA. This CDR3 reads CASTRQGSNTGELFF. The CDR3 DNA reads TGTGCCAGCACCAGACAGGGGTCGAACACCGGGGAGCTGTTTTTT.

This sequence joins TRBV6-6 and TRBJ2-3, with D perhaps matching TRBD2 (6 bases). The CDR3 is 16 residues long. The V end was cut by 2 bases, the J end by 0 bases, with 12 bases between. The germline gives CDR1 MNHNY, CDR2 SVGAGI (reference sequence). The CDR3 here is CASSYTAGISTDTQYF. In nucleotides, the CDR3 is TGTGCCAGCAGTTACACCGCGGGGATCAGCACAGATACGCAGTATTTT.

The chain combines TRBV5-1 with TRBJ1-6; D gene uncertain. V was trimmed by 2 bases and J by 6 bases, leaving 15 bases between them. Per the germline V gene, CDR1 is SGHRS and CDR2 is YFSETQ. CDR3 length equals 16 residues. CDR3 loop: CASSLPSAAANSPLHF. CDR3 coding DNA: TGCGCCAGCAGCTTACCCTCGGCGGCAGCTAATTCACCCCTCCACTTT.

V and J are TRBV5-4 and TRBJ2-5; D unclear. With 0 bases removed from V and 7 bases from J, the gap between germline ends came to 4 bases. The CDR3 loop spans 11 amino acids. CDR1 is SGHNT and CDR2 is YYREEE in the germline V gene (reference sequence). The CDR3 nucleotides are TGTGCCAGCAGCTTGGGGGGGACCCAGTACTTC. Its translation is CASSLGGTQYF.

This clone was seen more than once but under ten times. This sequence joins TRBV27 and TRBJ2-6; no clear D. This CDR3 is 13 amino acids long. The germline gives CDR1 MNHEY, CDR2 SMNVEV (reference sequence). Trimming left V 3 bases short and J 0 bases short, with 0 bases between. CDR3 bases: TGTGCCAGCAGTTTCTCTGGGGCCAACGTCCTGACTTTC. This sequence encodes CASSFSGANVLTF. Using reference TRBV27 and TRBJ2-6 for the parts outside the CDR3, the full variable domain is EAQVTQNPRYLITVTGKKLTVTCSQNMNHEYMSWYRQDPGLGLRQIYYSMNVEVTDKGDVPEGYKVSRKEKRNFPLILESPSPNQTSLYFCASSFSGANVLTFGAGSRLTVL.

This clone has only a few counts. The genes are TRBV27 and TRBJ1-6; D gene ambiguous. In germline, CDR1 is MNHEY, CDR2 SMNVEV (reference sequence). The ends were cut back, 3 bases at V and 3 bases at J, with 3 bases in the middle. The CDR3 spans 13 residues. CDR3 in amino acids: CASSLDYNSPLHF. Here the CDR3 DNA reads TGTGCCAGCAGTTTGGACTATAATTCACCCCTCCACTTT.

V and J are TRBV29-1 and TRBJ2-7, with 7 nucleotides matching TRBD2. In germline, CDR1 is SQVTM, CDR2 ANQGSEA. V trimming: 1 base; J trimming: 1 base; junction bases outside the gene matches: 7. This CDR3 contains 15 residues. In nucleotides, the CDR3 is TGCAGCGTTGAAGGCTGGAAGGGAGGGTCCTACGAGCAGTACTTC. Translating it yields CSVEGWKGGSYEQYF.

The chain recombines TRBV4-3 with TRBJ2-3; D ambiguous. Germline-derived CDR1 and CDR2 are LGHNA and YSLEER. This CDR3 has 15 amino acids. V lost 3 bases and J 4 bases, leaving 14 bases between the germline ends. Here the CDR3 reads CASSHTYPAADTQYF. The CDR3, as DNA: TGCGCCAGCAGCCATACCTATCCCGCAGCAGATACGCAGTATTTT.

The J gene is TRBJ1-2, the V gene TRBV4-3; the D is unclear. With 0 bases removed from V and 1 base from J, the gap between germline ends came to 9 bases. This CDR3 region has 15 residues. Per germline, CDR1 LGHNA and CDR2 YSLEER. This CDR3 is CASSQEDGSNYGYTF. For the CDR3, the DNA is TGCGCCAGCAGCCAAGAGGACGGAAGTAACTATGGCTACACCTTC.

The V call is TRBV9, the J call TRBJ2-7; the D gene is possibly TRBD1 (6 bases). Germline V lookup: CDR1 SGDLS, CDR2 YYNGEE. V gave up 0 bases and J gave up 0 bases, with 13 bases separating them. This CDR3 contains 16 residues. The CDR3 here is CASSVGAQGDSYEQYF. Here the CDR3 DNA reads TGTGCCAGCAGCGTAGGAGCACAGGGAGACTCCTACGAGCAGTACTTC.

This chain joins TRBV7-8 and TRBJ2-7; 8 bases fit TRBD1. In germline, CDR1 is SGHVS, CDR2 FQNEAQ. J was trimmed by 3 bases and V by 3 bases; bases with no gene match: 1. CDR3 length: 13 amino acids. CDR3 amino acids: CASSFGTGYEQYF. The CDR3 DNA sequence: TGTGCCAGCAGCTTTGGGACAGGCTACGAGCAGTACTTC.

V and J are TRBV5-4 and TRBJ2-4, with 9 nucleotides matching TRBD1. CDR3 length: 15 residues. Trimming at V came to 1 base and at J to 4 bases, leaving 3 bases not matched to a gene. The germline V gene has CDR1 SGHNT and CDR2 YYREEE (reference sequence). Here the CDR3 DNA reads TGTGCCAGCAGCTTGCGGGGGACAGGGAAAAACATTCAGTACTTC. Encoded protein: CASSLRGTGKNIQYF.

This clone was seen just once. The chain uses TRBV7-2 and TRBJ2-5; 9 positions match TRBD1. Germline-derived CDR1 and CDR2 are SGHTA and FQGNSA. The trim removed 5 bases at V and 4 bases at J, leaving 14 bases unmatched. This CDR3 is built from 17 residues. The CDR3 sequence: CASSKQVGQGIGETQYF. In nucleotides, the CDR3 is TGTGCCAGCAGCAAACAAGTGGGACAGGGCATCGGAGAGACCCAGTACTTC.

J is TRBJ1-2 and V is TRBV29-1, with unresolved D. Germline lookup yields CDR1 SQVTM and CDR2 ANQGSEA. V was shortened by 7 bases and J by 0 bases, with 12 bases between the two germline ends. The length of the CDR3 is 13 residues. The CDR3: CSDARETNYGYTF. DNA for the CDR3: TGCAGCGACGCACGGGAGACTAACTATGGCTACACCTTC.

The chain uses TRBV2 and TRBJ2-7; TRBD2 is a possible D gene (7 bases). CDR1 and CDR2 (germline): SNHLY, FYNNEI. This CDR3 is 15 amino acids long. Trimming took off 1 base at V and 4 bases at J, with 14 bases between the two ends. DNA for the CDR3: TGTGCCAGCAGTGAAGGTCGGACTAGGGGGTACGAGCAGTACTTC. It yields the protein CASSEGRTRGYEQYF.

J is TRBJ1-5 and V is TRBV4-2; maybe TRBD1 (5 bases). Between the trimmed V and J ends, which lost 0 bases and 2 bases, there was a span of 11 bases. In germline, CDR1 is LGHNA, CDR2 YNFKEQ. The CDR3 covers 16 residues. In DNA form, the CDR3 reads TGTGCCAGCAGCCAAGAAGACGGGGCGGGCAATCAGCCCCAGCATTTT. Protein product: CASSQEDGAGNQPQHF.

This chain links TRBV30 with TRBJ2-4; D unresolved. Germline V CDR1 and CDR2: GTSNPN, SVGIG (reference sequence). V was cut by 1 base and J by 8 bases, with 15 bases left in between. This CDR3 is built from 14 residues. CDR3 bases: TGTGCCTGGAGTGAGCGTGGAAGAGTTGACATTCAGTACTTC. As protein: CAWSERGRVDIQYF.

The V and J genes are TRBV2 and TRBJ1-2; D perhaps matches TRBD1 (6 bases). This CDR3 has 13 residues. CDR1 is SNHLY, CDR2 FYNNEI, per germline. Trimming stripped 9 bases from V and 2 bases from J, with 13 bases between. CDR3 sequence: CASRDTINYGYTF. The DNA of the CDR3 is TGTGCCAGTAGGGACACTATAAACTATGGCTACACCTTC. Full variable domain (remainder filled in from reference TRBV2 and TRBJ1-2): EPEVTQTPSHQVTQMGQEVILRCVPISNHLYFYWYRQILGQKVEFLVSFYNNEISEKSEIFDDQFSVERPDGSNFTLKIRSTKLEDSAMYFCASRDTINYGYTFGSGTRLTVV.

This clone was recorded a few times. The chain couples TRBV11-2 to TRBJ1-5, with no clear D. The germline V gene encodes CDR1 SGHAT and CDR2 FQNNGV. V was trimmed by 1 base and J by 1 base, leaving 5 bases between them. The CDR3 loop spans 14 amino acids. CDR3 in amino acids: CASSLAGSNQPQHF. The CDR3 DNA reads TGTGCCAGCAGCTTAGCGGGGAGCAATCAGCCCCAGCATTTT.

The chain employs TRBV9 and TRBJ1-2, with TRBD1 matching 8 bases. V lost 4 bases and J lost 2; bases outside the gene matches: 1. Germline lookup yields CDR1 SGDLS and CDR2 YYNGEE. The CDR3 totals 13 residues. Written as DNA, the CDR3 is TGTGCCAGCAGCCGACAGGGGAACTATGGCTACACCTTC. Protein sequence: CASSRQGNYGYTF.

The chain has TRBV6-5 and TRBJ1-3, with 9 bases aligning to TRBD1. This CDR3 is built from 13 residues. Per germline, CDR1 MNHEY and CDR2 SVGAGI. After removal of 8 bases from V and 7 bases from J, the junction contained 6 bases not matched to a gene. CDR3 sequence reads: CASGTGGPNTIYF. CDR3 coding DNA: TGTGCCAGCGGCACAGGGGGCCCTAACACCATATATTTT.

The chain combines TRBV30 with TRBJ2-1, with D tentatively TRBD1 or TRBD2 (5 bases each). In germline, CDR1 is GTSNPN, CDR2 SVGIG (reference sequence). The CDR3 has 16 residues. Trimming stripped 1 base from V and 7 bases from J, with 20 bases between. The CDR3 sequence: CAWSAPGATPNNEQFF. Here the CDR3 DNA reads TGTGCCTGGAGTGCTCCCGGGGCCACACCCAATAATGAGCAGTTCTTC.

The gene calls are TRBV7-2 and TRBJ2-5, with D unresolved. Trimming cost V 6 bases and J 5 bases, with 7 bases left between them. CDR1 SGHTA and CDR2 FQGNSA come from the germline V gene. The CDR3 contains 11 residues. The CDR3, as DNA: TGTGCCAGCAGTAATTTGGAGACCCAGTACTTC. As protein: CASSNLETQYF. The full variable domain, rest sourced from reference TRBV7-2 and TRBJ2-5, is GAGVSQSPSNKVTEKGKDVELRCDPISGHTALYWYRQSLGQGLEFLIYFQGNSAPDKSGLPSDRFSAERTGGSVSTLTIQRTQQEDSAVYLCASSNLETQYFGPGTRLLVL.

V gene TRBV5-1 combines with J gene TRBJ2-3; 13 bases are a match to TRBD2. The CDR3 has 16 residues. The J segment lost 5 bases and the V segment lost 4 bases, leaving 7 bases of the junction unmatched. The germline CDR1 and CDR2 sequences are SGHRS and YFSETQ. CDR3: CASSPGLAGDKDTQYF. CDR3 nucleotide sequence: TGCGCCAGCAGCCCCGGACTAGCGGGGGATAAAGATACGCAGTATTTT.

The V gene is TRBV7-8, the J gene TRBJ2-3, with D possibly TRBD2 on 6 matching bases. CDR1 and CDR2 from the germline V gene are SGHVS and FQNEAQ. The V end lost 5 bases, the J end lost 11 bases, and 23 bases lay between the germline ends. This CDR3 has 15 amino acids. The DNA for the CDR3 is TGTGCCAGCAGCCCTAGGCCCTCTGGCGGGGAAAAGCAGTATTTT. It is translated as CASSPRPSGGEKQYF.

CDR3 DNA sequence: TGTGCCAGCAGTTACGACAGGCTCTATGGCTACACCTTC. Translating it yields CASSYDRLYGYTF. The chain employs TRBV6-6 and TRBJ1-2; D might be TRBD1 (6 bases). V was cut by 2 bases and J by 4 bases, with 8 bases left in between. Germline loops: CDR1 MNHNY, CDR2 SVGAGI (reference sequence). The CDR3 is made up of 13 amino acids.